This TCR beta chain was obtained from a study of blood T cell repertoires in COVID-19. Study background: Both acute and convalescent COVID-19 samples were obtained from the United States, Italy and Spain. The cDNA or gDNA used as material had been derived from T cells, B-cell-depleted T cells, or PBMCs.

In the original analysis: Counts of nucleated cells, estimated from reference gene primer amplification, were obtained. Profiled with immunoSEQ multiplex PCR; TCRdb holds only in-frame clones, not every one. From that table come the V and J calls and clone size; the DNA was used to work out D and trimming. The repertoire includes roughly 200,000 clones, about 89% of them detected once, and 5.5% to 7.5% sits in the top ten. This clone was counted a single time. Sample: peripheral blood. This sequence originates from a middle-aged man with acute or convalescent COVID-19.

Here the CDR3 reads CASSLDREPNEKLFF. As DNA, the CDR3 is TGTGCCAGCAGCCTGGACAGGGAGCCTAATGAAAAACTGTTTTTT. The J gene is TRBJ1-4, the V gene TRBV6-5, with 8 bases identical to TRBD1. V was clipped by 6 bases and J by 3 bases; unmatched bases: 6. The CDR3 length is 15 residues. Germline V gene sequence: CDR1 MNHEY, CDR2 SVGAGI.